This T cell receptor beta chain came from a study of T cell repertoires in cytomegalovirus infection. Study-level background: Public TCR beta signatures provided an indication of both CMV infection and a matching HLA type.

One entry per CDR3 protein results from TCRdb running MiXCR on the reads. The sample contains approximately 770,000 distinct CDR3 sequences, about 29% of which appear only once. The CDR3 runs to 15 residues. V lost 3 bases and J lost 2, with 13 bases in between. The germline V gene encodes CDR1 SGHVS and CDR2 FQNEAQ. The table lists this clonotype with many counts. What it binds is not known. The material was cultured CD8+ T cells from PBMCs, obtained from culture after CMV antigen stimulation. This chain links TRBV7-8 with TRBJ2-5; possible D gene TRBD1, 5 bases. This clonotype was obtained from a human donor in good health (CMV status not recorded). Some clones in this sample may be carry-over from other donors' samples. CDR3 residues: CASSFLKGEQETQYF. CDR3 in DNA: TGTGCCAGCAGCTTTCTAAAAGGGGAACAAGAGACCCAGTACTTC.